The source of this T cell receptor (beta chain) is a study of T cells in Graves' hyperthyroidism and ophthalmopathy. Template material for amplifying TCR beta CDR3 regions consisted of RNA transcripts. A first-round RT-PCR of the TCR CDR3 used the HTBI primer set. TCRdb reanalysed the multiplex PCR reads using MiXCR and keeps one entry per CDR3 protein. The table includes approximately 590,000 distinct CDR3 sequences, more than 45% detected once. The ends lost 0 bases at V and 4 bases at J; junction bases unmatched: 6. Looked up from germline, CDR1 is SGHRS and CDR2 is YFSETQ. The CDR3 loop spans 16 amino acids.

This sequence originates from a woman aged 18 to 35 with Graves' hyperthyroidism. This rearrangement joins TRBV5-1 to TRBJ2-5, with 10 bases identical to TRBD1. Sequenced input: peripheral blood or thyroid tissue (not recorded which). The CDR3 DNA sequence: TGCGCCAGCAGCTTGGACGGGACAGGGGTTCGAGAGACCCAGTACTTC. Residues: CASSLDGTGVRETQYF.